This record covers a single T cell receptor beta chain. This sample stems from a study of human T cells and chemical hapten exposure. The time point was: pre-sensitization, week 0. Treatment here: therapeutic diphenylcyclopropenone sensitization with weekly scalp DPC. The length of the CDR3 is 13 residues. The germline V and J ends were trimmed by 5 bases and 6 bases, with 10 bases remaining between them. Germline CDR1 reads SGHAT; CDR2 reads FQNNGV. MiXCR, run by TCRdb on the RACE reads, gives a single entry per CDR3 protein. This sample carries 300,000 to 450,000 distinct CDR3 sequences, around 5.5% of them seen once, and the ten largest clones take around 8.8%.

Sequencing was performed on whole blood, taken in connection with sensitization to the hapten diphenylcyclopropenone (DPC). This rearrangement joins TRBV11-2 to TRBJ2-2; perhaps TRBD1 as D (6 bases). The source of this sequence is a woman younger than 35 with alopecia areata. Some clones in this sample may be carry-over from other donors' samples. This CDR3 reads CASSARGSGELFF. DNA for the CDR3: TGTGCCAGCAGCGCCAGGGGCTCCGGGGAGCTGTTTTTT.